A selection of T cell receptor beta chains follows, all from one sample in a study of blood T cell repertoires in COVID-19. TCRdb keeps only in-frame clones here, not all; method: immunoSEQ multiplex PCR. The sample records 40,000 or so clones, around 90% being singletons. The sample was peripheral blood. These receptors were obtained from a man aged 50 to 60 with active COVID-19. Each CDR3 is given with its conserved first and last residue. A D gene is named only where the DNA matches it firmly. Only part of the rows carry a size: once, few, many, or a class if the clone is expanded.

V gene,D gene,clone size,J gene,CDR3 DNA,CDR3 protein
TRBV9,-,-,TRBJ2-7,TGTGCCAGCAGCGTAAATCAGGGGGAGGTCCAGCACGAGCAGTACTTC,CASSVNQGEVQHEQYF
TRBV5-1,-,-,TRBJ1-5,TGCGCCAGCAGCTTGGAGGGGGAAAGGGATCAGCCCCAGCATTTT,CASSLEGERDQPQHF
TRBV2,-,-,TRBJ1-6,TGTGCCAGCAAAGAGACACTCTCCTATAATTCACCCCTCCACTTT,CASKETLSYNSPLHF
TRBV7-3,TRBD2,-,TRBJ2-1,TGTGCCAGCAGCCGTAGCGGGGGGCCGGGGCGTGAGCAGTTCTTC,CASSRSGGPGREQFF
TRBV4-2,-,-,TRBJ1-1,TGTGCCAGCAGCCAAGTGGGAGGGATCACTGAAGCTTTCTTT,CASSQVGGITEAFF
TRBV19,TRBD1,-,TRBJ1-1,TGTGCCAGTACCGAGGACAGGGTTTACACTGAAGCTTTCTTT,CASTEDRVYTEAFF
TRBV6-4,-,-,TRBJ1-6,TGTGCCAGCAGGGCCCCGGGGGGACCAAGCTCCTATAATTCACCCCTCCACTTT,CASRAPGGPSSYNSPLHF
TRBV7-2,-,-,TRBJ1-1,TGTGCCAGCGGAACAGGGTGGCGCACTGAAGCTTTCTTT,CASGTGWRTEAFF
TRBV28,-,-,TRBJ1-5,TGTGCCAGCAGGGAGGAGGGTCAGCCCCAGCATTTT,CASREEGQPQHF
TRBV6-6,-,-,TRBJ2-2,TGTGCCAGCAGTTACTCGAAAGCGAGGAACACCGGGGAGCTGTTTTTT,CASSYSKARNTGELFF
TRBV28,-,-,TRBJ1-4,TGTGCCAGCAGTTTCAGGAGACAGGCTACTGAAAAACTGTTTTTT,CASSFRRQATEKLFF
TRBV3-1/TRBV3-2,-,few,TRBJ1-5,TGTGCCAGCAGCCAAGACGGTTTCTATCAGCCCCAGCATTTT,CASSQDGFYQPQHF
TRBV19,TRBD1,-,TRBJ1-5,TGTGCCAGTAGTAAAGGGACAGGGGGCGGCAATCAGCCCCAGCATTTT,CASSKGTGGGNQPQHF
TRBV5-4,TRBD1,-,TRBJ1-1,TGTGCCAGCAGCGAACAGGGGCGGTTTAGGACTGAAGCTTTCTTT,CASSEQGRFRTEAFF
TRBV19,-,-,TRBJ2-6,TGTGCCAGTAGTCCTAAACAGGGATCTGGGGCCAACGTCCTGACTTTC,CASSPKQGSGANVLTF
TRBV15,-,-,TRBJ2-1,TGTGCCACCAGCAGAGGAAGCTCATATGAGCAGTTCTTC,CATSRGSSYEQFF
TRBV19,-,-,TRBJ1-4,TGTGCCAGTAGTATTTGGAGACCGGGAGCCTCGAGAGAAAAACTGTTTTTT,CASSIWRPGASREKLFF
TRBV15,TRBD2,-,TRBJ2-1,TGTGCCACCAGCAGAGATGGAGTAGCGGGGGGACCCTACAATGAGCAGTTCTTC,CATSRDGVAGGPYNEQFF
TRBV28,-,few,TRBJ2-2,TGTGCCAGCAGAACCACAGCCGGGGAGCTGTTTTTT,CASRTTAGELFF
TRBV3-1/TRBV3-2,TRBD2,-,TRBJ2-1,TGTGCCAGCAGCCTCACCGGGACTAGGTCTAATGAGCAGTTCTTC,CASSLTGTRSNEQFF
TRBV27,TRBD2,-,TRBJ2-3,TGTGCCAGCTCCTTAGCGGGGGGGCGGGCAGATACGCAGTATTTT,CASSLAGGRADTQYF
TRBV29-1,-,-,TRBJ1-2,TGCAGCGCCCTAGCCCAGGACGCCTCTCGGGGCTACACCTTC,CSALAQDASRGYTF
TRBV27,TRBD2,-,TRBJ2-3,TGTGCCAGCAGTTTTAGCGGGCGACGGGTTACGCAGTATTTT,CASSFSGRRVTQYF
TRBV5-5,-,-,TRBJ1-5,TGTGCCAGCAGCTACATTACAGGGTCGAGTCAGCCCCAGCATTTT,CASSYITGSSQPQHF
TRBV28,-,few,TRBJ1-2,TGTGCCAGCAAAGAGGGCAGCCTAGACTATGGCTACACCTTC,CASKEGSLDYGYTF
TRBV11-2,TRBD1,-,TRBJ2-2,TGTGCCAGCAGCCGTTATACAGGGGGCGGGGAGCTGTTTTTT,CASSRYTGGGELFF
TRBV7-2,-,-,TRBJ2-2,TGTGCCAGCAGCTTAGGCGCGTCGGGGAAGGTCGGGGAGCTGTTTTTT,CASSLGASGKVGELFF
TRBV10-3,TRBD2,-,TRBJ2-7,TGTGCCATTAAGCGGGGGTGGGATGGCGAGCAGTACTTC,CAIKRGWDGEQYF
TRBV5-1,-,-,TRBJ2-3,TGCGCCAGCAGCTTGACGGGTTACACAGATACGCAGTATTTT,CASSLTGYTDTQYF
TRBV12-3/TRBV12-4,TRBD1,few,TRBJ1-2,TGTGCCAGCAGTCGGGACAGGGTTCCTGGCTACACCTTC,CASSRDRVPGYTF
TRBV9,-,-,TRBJ1-2,TGTGCCAGCAGCCCCCGGTCCGCCGGTGACTATGGCTACACCTTC,CASSPRSAGDYGYTF
TRBV18,-,-,TRBJ1-4,TGTGCCAGCTCACCACAGGATGGGGGCGGTGAAAAACTGTTTTTT,CASSPQDGGGEKLFF
TRBV6-4,TRBD1,-,TRBJ2-3,TGTGCCAGCAGTGCCTCATTTCAGGGGGCGGCAGATACGCAGTATTTT,CASSASFQGAADTQYF
TRBV30,TRBD1,-,TRBJ1-4,TGTGCCTGGACCCGCGGACAGGGATTCGGAAAACTGTTTTTT,CAWTRGQGFGKLFF
TRBV25-1,-,-,TRBJ1-2,TGTGCCAGCAGTGACCCTGCTTTTTCGGGTGACTATGGCTACACCTTC,CASSDPAFSGDYGYTF
TRBV18,TRBD1,-,TRBJ2-1,TGTGCCAGCTCCCCTATTCGACAGGGCCCCTACAATGAGCAGTTCTTC,CASSPIRQGPYNEQFF
TRBV27,-,few,TRBJ1-5,TGTGCCAGCAGTTTATCCCCCGACGGCGCGGGGCCCCAGCATTTT,CASSLSPDGAGPQHF
TRBV10-3,-,once,TRBJ1-2,TGTGCCATCAGTGAATTACAGGGTCCCTATGGCTACACCTTC,CAISELQGPYGYTF
TRBV7-9,-,few,TRBJ2-7,TGTGCCAGCGGAGACGACTTTTTGTCTAGCAGGGGCCGAGCTGAGCAGTACTTC,CASGDDFLSSRGRAEQYF
TRBV28,TRBD1,few,TRBJ2-6,TGTGCCAGCAGCCATAAGCCGGGACAGGTGTTATCTGGGGCCAACGTCCTGACTTTC,CASSHKPGQVLSGANVLTF
TRBV7-9,-,-,TRBJ2-7,TGTGCCAGCAGCGCGACAGTCTCCTACGAGCAGTACTTC,CASSATVSYEQYF
TRBV6-6,-,-,TRBJ2-7,TGTGCCAGCAGTTCAAACAGGAACTCCTACGAGCAGTACTTC,CASSSNRNSYEQYF
TRBV28,TRBD1,-,TRBJ1-6,TGTGCCAGCAGTCGACAGGGGGGCTCCTATAATTCACCCCTCCACTTT,CASSRQGGSYNSPLHF
TRBV4-1,-,-,TRBJ1-2,TGCGCCAGCAGCCAAGATCTCTGGAGTTCTAACTATGGCTACACCTTC,CASSQDLWSSNYGYTF
TRBV5-8,-,-,TRBJ2-4,TGTGCCAGCAGCGGAGGGAGCAAAAACATTCAGTACTTC,CASSGGSKNIQYF
TRBV25-1,-,-,TRBJ1-6,TGTGCCAGCAGTGACCAAAGCCCTAATTCACCCCTCCACTTT,CASSDQSPNSPLHF
TRBV5-6,TRBD2,-,TRBJ2-2,TGTGCCAGCAGCCCGTTTAAATCTAGCGGGGGAGCCGGGGAGCTGTTTTTT,CASSPFKSSGGAGELFF
TRBV30,-,-,TRBJ1-5,TGTGCCTGGAGTGTCCCGGGGGGAAACAATCAGCCCCAGCATTTT,CAWSVPGGNNQPQHF
TRBV28,-,-,TRBJ1-3,TGTGCCAGCAGTGACTACCGGGACACCCGTCACACCATATATTTT,CASSDYRDTRHTIYF
TRBV19,-,-,TRBJ1-4,TGTGCCAGTAGTGGGACTGCAACTAATGAAAAACTGTTTTTT,CASSGTATNEKLFF
TRBV5-1,TRBD1,-,TRBJ2-7,TGCGCCAGCAGCGCCAGACAGGGGCGAGCCTACGAGCAGTACTTC,CASSARQGRAYEQYF
TRBV12-3/TRBV12-4,-,-,TRBJ1-2,TGTGCCAGCAGTTTTACCCCAGTTGGCCTCCTTTTC,CASSFTPVGLLF
TRBV6-6,TRBD2,-,TRBJ2-7,TGTGCCAGCAGGCCGCCGCTAGCGGACTACGAGCAGTACTTC,CASRPPLADYEQYF
TRBV19,-,-,TRBJ2-5,TGTGCCAGTAGTCTGGAGGGGTGGGGGGGCACTCAAGAGACCCAGTACTTC,CASSLEGWGGTQETQYF
TRBV18,-,-,TRBJ1-4,TGTGCCAGCTCACTCCGCGGCGAAAAACTGTTTTTT,CASSLRGEKLFF
TRBV30,-,-,TRBJ1-1,TGTGCCTGGAGTCAGGGACAACAGAACACTGAAGCTTTCTTT,CAWSQGQQNTEAFF
TRBV19,TRBD1,-,TRBJ1-4,TGTGCCAGGACACACGGGACAGGGCATGAAAAACTGTTTTTT,CARTHGTGHEKLFF